The present entry profiles one TCR beta chain with its context. Its antigen remains unidentified. No base qualities exist here, and no much larger clone lies one base off it. TCR CDR3 regions were amplified from genomic DNA by multiplex PCR using the deep immunoSEQ assay. Genomic DNA extracted from each cell subset was distributed evenly over all wells of several immunoSEQ 96-well plates, and each plate served as one replicate. Each replicate PCR for sorted subsets received about 200 ng genomic DNA, equal to some 32,000 T cell genomes. Purified libraries were quantified with a Qubit 3.0 fluorometer, sized on a Bioanalyzer 2100, and re-quantified with the KAPA Library Quantification kit. Every immunoSEQ 96-well plate was sequenced on a separate single-read 150-cycle Illumina NextSeq 550 flow cell. As for how the authors treated the data: Because the immunoSEQ output held only junctional sequences and lacked quality scores, the filtering could not match the filtering applied to full-length reads. To assign V/J genes and CDR3, sequences were annotated against IMGT germline references using PyIR, a Python wrapper for IgBLAST v1.9. Reads were filtered out if the reads had weak V/J assignments (E-value above 1e-6), no CDR3, stop codons, out-of-frame junctions, or ambiguous translated residues. V3J clonotypes were defined as sequences sharing the same inferred V gene, J gene, and CDR3 amino acid sequence. Percentage overlap between repertoires was computed as shared unique clonotypes divided by the size of the smaller repertoire. Repertoire richness was assessed with RTK rarefaction, the Chao1 estimator, and Recon v2.1 estimates of unobserved clonotypes. Generation probabilities were computed with OLGA for all TCRbeta clonotypes obtained by the gDNA method from a few donors. TCRdb provides this immuneACCESS table in a form limited to in-frame rearrangements. Some clones are lacking; in checked studies, under half of them reflect an unresolved V gene, and why the rest are absent is not known. V, J and clone size were drawn from that table, and D and trimming were deduced from the DNA. In all, the sample holds around 2,000,000 clones, and about 92% of those were seen once. The ten largest clones take up roughly 1.7% of the sample.

These data are taken from a study of shared clonotypes between healthy human individuals (dated by TCRdb to between 2020 and 2021). About the study as a whole: Two women and a few men aged 18 to 49 years were included in the cohort. To increase sequencing depth and limit assay-specific biases, TCR repertoire library preparation and sequencing were carried out by different laboratories using diverse techniques. The study deeply sequenced blood TCR repertoires of about 5 healthy adults to estimate repertoire size and the extent of clonotype sharing between individuals. Leukapheresis yielded between about 0.85 and 10 billion PBMCs per donor. Per donor, three plates each were used for CD4 naive and CD4 memory, two for CD8 naive, and one for CD8 memory. Results the study describes overall, beyond this receptor: Sampling was limited to blood, and TCR repertoires in tissue likely differ from TCR repertoires in blood. Sharing across a handful of donors was observed for about 5% of naive CD4, 3% to 3.5% of naive CD8, around 2.5% of memory CD4, and around 0.42% of memory CD8 clonotypes. Even with the large sequencing depth, rarefaction of the sorted-subset datasets indicated that sequencing was incomplete. Clonotypes shared by all four sorted-subset donors showed higher generation probabilities than non-shared clonotypes. Estimated clonotype richness was generally larger for naive than for memory subsets. The small number of donors limited the genetic and exposure-history diversity represented. Pairwise subsampling led to the expectation that sequencing depth would affect the degree of clonotype sharing among donors.

V loses 4 bases at its end and J loses 4 bases; junction bases beyond the gene matches: 13. The CDR3 runs 18 residues from the cysteine to the phenylalanine. Only the CDR3 region is kept as DNA, spanning 54 bases read in frame from base 1. CDR1 and CDR2 are read off the germline V gene (reference sequence) as SGHKS and YYEKEE. CD8 naive samples were obtained by positive selection for CCR7 among CD45RO-negative cells, yielding a CD45RA+CCR7+ population from which TemRA cells were excluded. Healthy HIV-negative adults with no recently reported acute infections or vaccinations were included as donors. Every donor was a Caucasian adult residing in Nashville, Tennessee, USA. After blood collection by leukapheresis, PBMCs were isolated using Ficoll-Histopaque density gradient centrifugation and then cryopreserved in the vapor phase of liquid nitrogen. Purity and quantity of every magnetically sorted T cell population were checked by analytical flow cytometry. From each sorted fraction, genomic DNA was isolated and quantified by UV absorbance on a Nanodrop 2000c.

Sequencing used naive CD8+ T cells from PBMCs. Reading the label with the study, this specimen's cell subset or site is: CD45RA+CCR7+. The clonotype comes from a man between 18 and 29 years old in good health. Some clones in this sample may be carry-over from other donors' samples. This chain is built from TRBV5-5 and TRBJ2-1; a stretch of 11 junction bases matches TRBD2. The CDR3 region: CASSLVAGGLKLYNEQFF. The nucleotide sequence is given as TGTGCCAGCAGCCTTGTAGCGGGAGGGTTGAAATTATACAATGAGCAGTTCTTC. The CDR3 plus the reference TRBV5-5 and TRBJ2-1 genes for the other parts give the full variable domain: DAGVTQSPTHLIKTRGQQVTLRCSPISGHKSVSWYQQVLGQGPQFIFQYYEKEERGRGNFPDRFSARQFPNYSSELNVNALLLGDSALYLCASSLVAGGLKLYNEQFFGPGTRLTVL.